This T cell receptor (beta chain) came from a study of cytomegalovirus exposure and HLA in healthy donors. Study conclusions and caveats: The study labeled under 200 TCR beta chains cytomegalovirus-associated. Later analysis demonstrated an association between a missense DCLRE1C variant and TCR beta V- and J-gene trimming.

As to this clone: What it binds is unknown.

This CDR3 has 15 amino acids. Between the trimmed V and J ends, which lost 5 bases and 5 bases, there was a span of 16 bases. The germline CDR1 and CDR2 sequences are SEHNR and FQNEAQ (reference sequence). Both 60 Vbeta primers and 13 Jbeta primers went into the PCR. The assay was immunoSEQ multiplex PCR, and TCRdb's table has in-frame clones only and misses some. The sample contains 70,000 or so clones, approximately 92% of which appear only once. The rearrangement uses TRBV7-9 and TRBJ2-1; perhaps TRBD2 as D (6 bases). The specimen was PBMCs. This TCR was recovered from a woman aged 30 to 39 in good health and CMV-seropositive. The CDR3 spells CASSTGLSGDNEQFF. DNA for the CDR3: TGTGCCAGCAGCACGGGACTTTCGGGGGACAATGAGCAGTTCTTC.